These 10 T cell receptor beta chains came from one sample sequenced in a study of beta chain features in type 1 diabetes. Every isolated RNA sample was fully reverse transcribed, so sequencing captured expressed TCRB transcripts. This table comes from immunoSEQ multiplex PCR, and its TCRdb copy is limited to in-frame clones, with some not included. This repertoire shows just over 450,000 clones, around 30% found once; its top ten account for 0.05% to 0.065%. Material: naive CD4+ T cells from blood. These receptors originate from a young man in good health.

The chain is built from TRBV10-3 and TRBJ2-7; D might be TRBD1 (6 bases). Germline CDR1 ENHRY, CDR2 SYGVKD. This CDR3 is built from 15 residues. V was cut by 10 bases and J by 3 bases, with 22 bases left in between. CDR3 loop: CATTPQGTTVYEQYF. The CDR3 region has the DNA TGTGCCACCACCCCGCAGGGGACCACGGTCTACGAGCAGTACTTC.

The rearrangement uses TRBV30 and TRBJ2-3; the D call may be TRBD1 or TRBD2 (5 bases each). This CDR3 region has 15 residues. Germline lookup yields CDR1 GTSNPN and CDR2 SVGIG (reference sequence). Between the trimmed V and J ends, which lost 2 bases and 6 bases, there was a span of 18 bases. The CDR3 protein is CAWSPGPNLRDTQYF. CDR3 nucleotides: TGTGCCTGGAGTCCGGGACCGAACCTTAGGGATACGCAGTATTTT. Together with reference TRBV30 and TRBJ2-3, the CDR3 gives the full variable domain: SQTIHQWPATLVQPVGSPLSLECTVEGTSNPNLYWYRQAAGRGLQLLFYSVGIGQISSEVPQNLSASRPQDRQFILSSKKLLLSDSGFYLCAWSPGPNLRDTQYFGPGTRLTVL.

The CDR3 region is CASSLALGSGNTIEQFF. In DNA, the CDR3 is TGTGCCAGCAGCTTAGCGCTTGGTAGCGGGAATACGATTGAGCAGTTCTTC. The rearrangement links TRBV7-9 to TRBJ2-1; 8 nucleotides agree with TRBD2. Germline V gene sequence: CDR1 SEHNR, CDR2 FQNEAQ (reference sequence). The CDR3 consists of 17 residues. V dropped 0 bases and J dropped 9; count of bases not matched to a gene: 13.

The gene calls are TRBV25-1 and TRBJ2-1; 8 bases line up with TRBD1. Germline V gene lookup returns CDR1 MGHDK and CDR2 SYGVNS. The CDR3 runs to 16 residues. After removal of 6 bases from V and 1 base from J, the junction contained 8 bases not matched to a gene. The CDR3, as DNA: TGTGCCAGCAGACCGGACAGGGCGTTATCCTACAATGAGCAGTTCTTC. It translates to CASRPDRALSYNEQFF.

The V call is TRBV9, the J call TRBJ2-7; no clear D. The germline V gene has CDR1 SGDLS and CDR2 YYNGEE. The CDR3 consists of 15 residues. V was pared by 4 bases and J by 2 bases, with 16 bases between. CDR3 loop: CASSLEPIAPYEQYF. The CDR3 region has the DNA TGTGCCAGCAGCCTGGAACCGATCGCTCCCTACGAGCAGTACTTC.

This clone was counted a few times. The genes are TRBV30 and TRBJ1-4; D not resolved. V lost 2 bases and J 8 bases, leaving 12 bases between the germline ends. Looked up from germline, CDR1 is GTSNPN and CDR2 is SVGIG (reference sequence). The CDR3 contains 13 residues. The CDR3 nucleotides are TGTGCCTGGAGTAAAGGGAGAGAGGAAAAACTGTTTTTT. Translating gives CAWSKGREEKLFF.

As concerns this clone: Given a much more abundant clone one base away, this may be a read error. This sample also contains other DNA sequences that code for the same CDR3. CDR3 amino acids: CASSLSQETQYF. The CDR3 DNA sequence: TGCGCCAGCAGCTTGTCCCAAGAGACCCAGTACTTC. This chain links TRBV5-1 with TRBJ2-5; D remains ambiguous. V lost 1 base, J lost 1 base, and 2 bases lay in between. CDR3 length equals 12 residues. CDR1 and CDR2 (germline): SGHRS, YFSETQ.

This clone was picked up a small number of times. The chain recombines TRBV15 with TRBJ1-5, with D possibly TRBD1 on 5 matching bases. The V gene lost 2 bases and the J gene lost 8 bases, with 7 bases spanning the gap. Germline CDR1 reads LNHNV; CDR2 reads YYDKDF (reference sequence). This CDR3 has 12 residues. This chain's CDR3 is CATSRRGEPQHF. The CDR3 DNA reads as TGTGCCACCAGCAGACGAGGGGAGCCCCAGCATTTT.

The V call is TRBV5-6, the J call TRBJ2-7, with 9 bases aligning to TRBD2. This CDR3 has 15 amino acids. Per the germline V gene, CDR1 is SGHDT and CDR2 is YYEEEE. With V trimmed by 2 bases and J by 0 bases, 3 bases remained unmatched. The CDR3: CASSFLAGPSYEQYF. CDR3 DNA sequence: TGTGCCAGCAGCTTCCTAGCGGGGCCCTCCTACGAGCAGTACTTC.

This clone was counted between two and nine times. The chain joins TRBV5-6 to TRBJ2-1; D unresolved. This CDR3 has 11 amino acids. Germline V lookup: CDR1 SGHDT, CDR2 YYEEEE. Trimming stripped 2 bases from V and 6 bases from J, with 3 bases between. CDR3 in amino acids: CASSFGNEQFF. In DNA, the CDR3 is TGTGCCAGCAGCTTCGGCAATGAGCAGTTCTTC.